This T cell receptor (beta chain) originates from a study of CD8 T cells in ankylosing spondylitis. The sample holds many counts of this clonotype. Its antigen is as yet unknown. Each CDR3 protein is one row after TCRdb ran MiXCR on the 5' RACE reads. Of under 250,000 distinct CDR3 sequences listed, about 26% are singletons. The CDR3 covers 14 residues. Unmatched junction bases numbered 5, after V lost 2 bases and J lost 5 bases. The germline V gene encodes CDR1 SGHRS and CDR2 YFSETQ. General study results and limits: Several of the motif variants were reported before in synovial fluid and blood from reactive arthritis. A motif of 8 or 9 highly homologous TCR beta variants was seen as apparently characteristic of ankylosing spondylitis blood. Clones linked to disease were reported to show significant enrichment in matched ankylosing spondylitis synovial fluid. Peripheral blood samples showed relatively rare disease-linked clones, and these clones were CD8+.

The source is a male donor with ankylosing spondylitis or in good health (not recorded which). The chain joins TRBV5-1 to TRBJ2-3; 7 bases are a match to TRBD2. Sample: blood, either unsorted or a sorted T cell fraction (not recorded which). The CDR3 spells CASSFVGEGDTQYF. CDR3 nucleotides: TGCGCCAGCAGCTTTGTAGGGGAGGGAGATACGCAGTATTTT.